The 25 T cell receptor beta chains listed next were all sequenced from one sample in a study of vaccination and CD4 T cells after COVID-19. Time point denoted: late sampling 161 to 241 days after vaccination in a few convalescent patients. Documented treatment: approximately 9-day PBMC culture with coronavirus spike peptide pools or control peptides (ViraFEST assay). No cognate antigen is known for these TCRs. Oncomine TCR Beta short-read sequencing was applied to DNA from cultured CD4+ T cells. TCRdb processed the PCR reads anew with MiXCR; each CDR3 protein has one entry. The sample includes about 17,000 distinct CDR3 sequences, about 45% of them seen just once. Sequences were derived from CD4+ T cells from blood, cultured in vitro, sampled about 7 months after SARS-CoV-2 vaccination. Receptor source: a human donor who had recovered from COVID-19.

V gene TRBV5-1 combines with J gene TRBJ2-5; D not certain. The germline CDR1 and CDR2 sequences are SGHRS and YFSETQ. CDR3 size: 14 residues. V shed 4 bases and J shed 1 base, with 11 bases lying between them. CDR3 nucleotide sequence: TGCGCCAGCAGCCAAGCTAGTAGCCAAGAGACCCAGTACTTC. Translating gives CASSQASSQETQYF.

This clonotype was recorded a few times. This sequence joins TRBV19 and TRBJ1-5, with D possibly TRBD1 on 5 matching bases. This CDR3 is 15 amino acids long. Trimming left V 3 bases short and J 8 bases short, with 17 bases between. Germline CDR1 LNHDA, CDR2 SQIVND (reference sequence). Written as DNA, the CDR3 is TGTGCCAGTAGTATTCTTTCCCCCGGAGGGGAGCCCCAGCATTTT. Its translation: CASSILSPGGEPQHF.

This chain uses TRBV20-1 with TRBJ2-3, with 11 positions matching TRBD2. Per germline, CDR1 DFQATT and CDR2 SNEGSKA (reference sequence). The ends lost 2 bases at V and 3 bases at J; junction bases unmatched: 7. The CDR3 spans 16 residues. CDR3 in DNA: TGCAGTGCTAGACTCCTAGCGGGGGGCTTAACAGATACGCAGTATTTT. Its translation is CSARLLAGGLTDTQYF.

In its sample, this clonotype was seen a few times. V is TRBV2 and J is TRBJ1-2; 9 positions agree with TRBD1. V lost 11 bases and J lost 6; bases outside the gene matches: 7. From germline, CDR1 is SNHLY and CDR2 FYNNEI. This CDR3 is built from 12 residues. CDR3 nucleotides: TGTGCCGGCCGGGACAGGGCCCATGGCTACACCTTC. Protein sequence: CAGRDRAHGYTF. The full variable domain, rest sourced from reference TRBV2 and TRBJ1-2, is EPEVTQTPSHQVTQMGQEVILRCVPISNHLYFYWYRQILGQKVEFLVSFYNNEISEKSEIFDDQFSVERPDGSNFTLKIRSTKLEDSAMYFCAGRDRAHGYTFGSGTRLTVV.

The gene calls are TRBV4-3 and TRBJ2-7; possible D gene TRBD1, 6 bases. The CDR3 is made up of 14 amino acids. Germline CDR1 LGHNA, CDR2 YSLEER. The V and J ends lost 1 base and 2 bases respectively, with 9 bases between them. CDR3 DNA sequence: TGCGCCAGCAGCCAAGTTACAGGGACCTACGAGCAGTACTTC. This translates into CASSQVTGTYEQYF.

This clonotype was found once. The rearrangement uses TRBV20-1 and TRBJ1-1; 7 nucleotides agree with TRBD1. V shed 1 base and J 2 bases; nucleotides not matched to a gene: 10. This CDR3 region has 16 residues. The V gene's germline CDR1 is DFQATT and CDR2 SNEGSKA (reference sequence). In DNA form, the CDR3 reads TGCAGTGCTAGAGCCCGACAGGGTGTCCCTAACACTGAAGCTTTCTTT. The encoded protein is CSARARQGVPNTEAFF.

This rearrangement joins TRBV5-4 to TRBJ2-7, with 7 bases that match TRBD2. Germline V CDR1 and CDR2: SGHNT, YYREEE (reference sequence). The trim removed 2 bases at V and 2 bases at J, leaving 4 bases unmatched. CDR3 length: 14 amino acids. CDR3 loop: CASSLAGITYEQYF. CDR3 coding DNA: TGTGCCAGCAGCTTAGCGGGGATCACCTACGAGCAGTACTTC.

Comment on this clonotype: A junction end diverges from the germline sequence, so it may reflect a read error. This rearrangement joins TRBV7-2 to TRBJ1-1; TRBD1 matches at 10 bases. Germline V gene sequence: CDR1 SGHTA, CDR2 FQGNSA. There are 16 residues in the CDR3. DNA for the CDR3: TGTGCCACCAAGATGGAGACAGGGGGCCTGAATACTGAAGCTTTCTTT. Amino acids: CATKMETGGLNTEAFF.

The gene calls are TRBV20-1 and TRBJ2-5; D possibly corresponds to TRBD2 (6 bases). Germline V gene lookup returns CDR1 DFQATT and CDR2 SNEGSKA (reference sequence). The CDR3 totals 11 residues. V lost 5 bases and J lost 5, with 9 bases in between. CDR3 region: CSAGGSETQYF. DNA of the CDR3: TGCAGTGCTGGAGGGTCGGAGACCCAGTACTTC.

The chain employs TRBV20-1 and TRBJ2-3; possibly TRBD1 or TRBD2 for D (5 bases each). The CDR3 extends over 15 amino acids. Germline V gives CDR1 DFQATT, CDR2 SNEGSKA (reference sequence). Trimming took off 7 bases at V and 1 base at J, with 18 bases between the two ends. The CDR3 DNA reads as TGCAGTGTGGGGTGGGGGTGGGCGGGCACAGATACGCAGTATTTT. Protein: CSVGWGWAGTDTQYF.

V usage is TRBV20-1 and J usage is TRBJ2-1, with D perhaps assigned TRBD1 or TRBD2 (7 bases each). This CDR3 is built from 18 residues. The germline V and J ends were trimmed by 5 bases and 0 bases, with 23 bases remaining between them. The germline CDR1 and CDR2 sequences are DFQATT and SNEGSKA (reference sequence). The CDR3 DNA reads TGCAGTGCTCGAGGGGGGGGAAACAGGGGACCCTCCTACAATGAGCAGTTCTTC. It is translated as CSARGGGNRGPSYNEQFF.

The rearrangement joins TRBV20-1 to TRBJ1-5; possible D gene TRBD1, 6 bases. The CDR3 length is 12 residues. The V gene lost 3 bases and the J gene lost 9 bases, with 12 bases spanning the gap. Per the germline V gene, CDR1 is DFQATT and CDR2 is SNEGSKA (reference sequence). CDR3 sequence reads: CSASEGGGPQHF. In DNA, the CDR3 is TGCAGTGCTAGTGAGGGGGGGGGGCCCCAGCATTTT.

The table lists this clonotype with a few counts. Written as DNA, the CDR3 is TGTGCCAGCAGTTACTTGAGGACAGGGGGCGCAGGGTATGGCTACACCTTC. Residues: CASSYLRTGGAGYGYTF. This chain connects TRBV6-5 to TRBJ1-2, with 11 positions matching TRBD1. The CDR3 is made up of 17 amino acids. Germline V gene lookup returns CDR1 MNHEY and CDR2 SVGAGI. After removal of 1 base from V and 5 bases from J, the junction contained 9 bases not matched to a gene.

This clonotype was picked up a small number of times. The chain is built from TRBV20-1 and TRBJ1-2, with 7 bases fitting TRBD1. Trimming took 3 bases from V and 7 from J; bases not matched to a gene: 5. CDR1 and CDR2 (germline): DFQATT, SNEGSKA (reference sequence). The CDR3 consists of 12 residues. The CDR3: CSASRQGIGYTF. The CDR3 DNA sequence: TGCAGTGCTAGTCGACAGGGCATTGGCTACACCTTC.

The chain uses TRBV6-1 and TRBJ2-7; D assignment may be TRBD1 or TRBD2 (5 bases each). The CDR3 is 14 residues long. CDR1 MNHNS and CDR2 SASEGT come from the germline V gene. Trimming took 6 bases from V and 0 from J, leaving 12 bases between them. The CDR3 reads CASRPRGSSYEQYF. Here the CDR3 DNA reads TGTGCCAGCAGACCGAGGGGAAGCTCCTACGAGCAGTACTTC.

In DNA form, the CDR3 reads TGTGCCAGCAGCGTAGGGATGGATTCACCCCTCCACTTT. This encodes CASSVGMDSPLHF. This sequence joins TRBV9 and TRBJ1-6; D gene uncertain. CDR3 length equals 13 residues. Germline V lookup: CDR1 SGDLS, CDR2 YYNGEE. V was clipped by 0 bases and J by 8 bases, with 6 bases between them.

This clonotype came up a few times. V and J are TRBV5-4 and TRBJ2-5; TRBD2 aligns across 8 bases. This CDR3 comprises 14 residues. Trimming at V came to 4 bases and at J to 5 bases, leaving 7 bases not matched to a gene. CDR1 is SGHNT, CDR2 YYREEE, per germline (reference sequence). CDR3 DNA sequence: TGTGCCAGCAGCCGTACGGGAGGGCAGGAGACCCAGTACTTC. It yields the protein CASSRTGGQETQYF.

This clonotype came up once. The chain uses TRBV10-3 and TRBJ1-1; D unresolved. CDR3 size: 13 residues. The V and J ends lost 6 bases and 0 bases respectively, with 8 bases between them. Germline CDR1 is ENHRY and CDR2 is SYGVKD. This CDR3 is CAIRKDLNTEAFF. The DNA of the CDR3 is TGTGCCATCAGAAAGGACCTGAACACTGAAGCTTTCTTT.

The chain is built from TRBV7-3 and TRBJ2-3; a weak D match, TRBD2 (7 bases). The ends were cut back, 3 bases at V and 4 bases at J, with 17 bases in the middle. CDR3 length: 16 amino acids. Germline V CDR1 and CDR2: SGHTA, FQGTGA. The chain's CDR3 is CASSLLGGASADTQYF. The CDR3 DNA reads TGTGCCAGCAGCTTGCTGGGGGGGGCTTCAGCAGATACGCAGTATTTT.

V gene TRBV25-1 combines with J gene TRBJ1-5; unclear D gene. The V end lost 5 bases, the J end lost 1 base, and 9 bases lay between the germline ends. The germline gives CDR1 MGHDK, CDR2 SYGVNS. This CDR3 comprises 14 residues. The CDR3 region has the DNA TGTGCCAGCAGTAAGTCCGGGAGCAATCAGCCCCAGCATTTT. This gives the protein CASSKSGSNQPQHF.

The V gene is TRBV11-1, the J gene TRBJ2-7, with 14 bases identical to TRBD2. The V gene's germline CDR1 is SGHAT and CDR2 FQDESV (reference sequence). Trimming took 5 bases from V and 5 from J; bases not matched to a gene: 2. The CDR3 length is 14 residues. The DNA of the CDR3 is TGTGCCAGCAGCCAGGGACTAGCGGGAGACGAGCAGTACTTC. It codes for CASSQGLAGDEQYF.

V usage is TRBV6-1 and J usage is TRBJ1-1; D perhaps matches TRBD1 (5 bases). The germline gives CDR1 MNHNS, CDR2 SASEGT. CDR3 length equals 13 residues. V was clipped by 6 bases and J by 4 bases, with 12 bases between them. CDR3 nucleotide sequence: TGTGCCAGCAGGGGACGGTCGAGCACTGAAGCTTTCTTT. Translating it yields CASRGRSSTEAFF.

There are a few counts of this clonotype. This rearrangement joins TRBV6-5 to TRBJ1-5; 11 bases map to TRBD1. Unmatched junction bases numbered 5, after V lost 4 bases and J lost 6 bases. Germline assignment: CDR1 MNHEY and CDR2 SVGAGI. This CDR3 comprises 15 residues. The CDR3 DNA sequence: TGTGCCAGCAGTTGGGACAGGGGGTTTGGTCAGCCCCAGCATTTT. Protein sequence: CASSWDRGFGQPQHF.

V usage is TRBV7-2 and J usage is TRBJ2-7, with D unclear. Germline V gives CDR1 SGHTA, CDR2 FQGNSA. The CDR3 is 13 amino acids. V shed 4 bases and J shed 9 bases, with 16 bases lying between them. The CDR3 is CASSSPVVSPQYF. DNA for the CDR3: TGTGCCAGCAGCTCGCCGGTAGTCTCACCGCAGTACTTC.

This chain links TRBV10-3 with TRBJ2-5, with D possibly matching TRBD1 (7 bases). Trimming pared 4 bases from V and 9 bases from J, leaving 12 bases between. This CDR3 region has 12 residues. Germline V lookup: CDR1 ENHRY, CDR2 SYGVKD. DNA for the CDR3: TGTGCCATCAGTGCGACAGGGAGGTCCCAGTACTTC. Protein sequence: CAISATGRSQYF.